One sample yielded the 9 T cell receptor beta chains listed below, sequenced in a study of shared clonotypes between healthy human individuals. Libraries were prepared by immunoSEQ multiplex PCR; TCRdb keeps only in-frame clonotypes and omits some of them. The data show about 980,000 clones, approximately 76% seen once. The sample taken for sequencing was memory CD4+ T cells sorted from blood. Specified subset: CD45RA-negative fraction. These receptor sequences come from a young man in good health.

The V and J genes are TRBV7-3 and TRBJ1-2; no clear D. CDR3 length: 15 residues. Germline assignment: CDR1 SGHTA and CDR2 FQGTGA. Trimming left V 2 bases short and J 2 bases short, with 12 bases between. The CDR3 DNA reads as TGTGCCAGCAGCTTATGGGAGGTAGTAAACTATGGCTACACCTTC. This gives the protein CASSLWEVVNYGYTF.

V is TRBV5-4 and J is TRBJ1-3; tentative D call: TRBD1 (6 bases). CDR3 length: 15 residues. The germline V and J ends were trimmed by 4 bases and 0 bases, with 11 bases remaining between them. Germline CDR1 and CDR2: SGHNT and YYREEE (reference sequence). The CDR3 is CASSADSSSGNTIYF. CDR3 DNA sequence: TGTGCCAGCAGCGCGGACAGCTCCTCTGGAAACACCATATATTTT.

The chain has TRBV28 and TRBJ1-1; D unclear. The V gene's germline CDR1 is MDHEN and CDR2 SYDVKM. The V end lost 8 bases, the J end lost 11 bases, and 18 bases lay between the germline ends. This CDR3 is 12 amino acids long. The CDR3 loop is CASSSRQMRAFF. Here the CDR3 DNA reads TGTGCCAGCTCCTCCCGACAAATGCGGGCTTTCTTT. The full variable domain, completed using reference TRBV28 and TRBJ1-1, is DVKVTQSSRYLVKRTGEKVFLECVQDMDHENMFWYRQDPGLGLRLIYFSYDVKMKEKGDIPEGYSVSREKKERFSLILESASTNQTSMYLCASSSRQMRAFFGQGTRLTVV.

CDR3 sequence: CASSRSTENTEAFF. DNA for the CDR3: TGTGCCAGCAGCCGTTCTACAGAGAACACTGAAGCTTTCTTT. The genes are TRBV7-9 and TRBJ1-1; D gene unclear. V lost 5 bases to trimming and J lost 1 base, with 11 bases between them. Germline-derived CDR1 and CDR2 are SEHNR and FQNEAQ (reference sequence). The CDR3 covers 14 residues.

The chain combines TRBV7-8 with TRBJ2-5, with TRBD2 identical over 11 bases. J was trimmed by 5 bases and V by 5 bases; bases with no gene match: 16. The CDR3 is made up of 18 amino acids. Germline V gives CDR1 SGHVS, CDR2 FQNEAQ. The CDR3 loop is CASSRALAGGADVETQYF. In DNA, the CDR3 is TGTGCCAGCAGCCGGGCGCTAGCGGGGGGCGCCGATGTGGAGACCCAGTACTTC.

CDR3 in DNA: TGTGCCAGTAGTGAACAGGGTTCAACTCCAGAGACCCAGTACTTC. As protein: CASSEQGSTPETQYF. V gene TRBV19 combines with J gene TRBJ2-5, with a tentative D call TRBD1 (6 bases). CDR3 length: 15 residues. From germline, CDR1 is LNHDA and CDR2 SQIVND (reference sequence). The V end lost 5 bases, the J end lost 4 bases, and 17 bases lay between the germline ends.

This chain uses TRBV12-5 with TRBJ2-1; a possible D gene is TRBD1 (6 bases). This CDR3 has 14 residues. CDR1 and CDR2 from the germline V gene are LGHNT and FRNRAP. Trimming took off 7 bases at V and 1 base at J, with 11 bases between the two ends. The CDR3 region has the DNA TGTGCTAGTGAGAAGCAGGGGTCCTACAATGAGCAGTTCTTC. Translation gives CASEKQGSYNEQFF.

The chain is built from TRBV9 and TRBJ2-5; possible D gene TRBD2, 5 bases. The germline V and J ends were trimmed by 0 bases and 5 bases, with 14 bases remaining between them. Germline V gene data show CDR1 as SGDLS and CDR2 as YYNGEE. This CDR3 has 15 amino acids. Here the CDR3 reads CASSVGAARGETQYF. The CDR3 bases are TGTGCCAGCAGCGTAGGGGCAGCTCGAGGGGAGACCCAGTACTTC.

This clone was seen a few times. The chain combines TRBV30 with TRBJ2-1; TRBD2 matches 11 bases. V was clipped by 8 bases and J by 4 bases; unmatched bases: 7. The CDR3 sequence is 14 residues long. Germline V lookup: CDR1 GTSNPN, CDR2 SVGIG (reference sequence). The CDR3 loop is CARATSGIYNEQFF. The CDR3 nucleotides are TGTGCCCGCGCGACTAGCGGGATATACAATGAGCAGTTCTTC.